This TCR beta chain comes out of a study of graft-versus-host responses after intestinal transplantation. Study overall: Following induction with anti-thymocyte globulin, all recipients were given tacrolimus and steroids for 2 to 4 years.

The V end was cut by 0 bases, the J end by 1 base, with 15 bases between. The CDR3 has 18 residues. Looked up from germline, CDR1 is SEHNR and CDR2 is FQNEAQ (reference sequence). About this clone: Its target is not known.

General study findings and limits: GvH clones surfaced in recipient marrow, some emerging earlier in ileum or blood.

Here immunoSEQ multiplex PCR was the method, and the copy in TCRdb shows in-frame clones only, minus some. The table has 73,000 or so clones, around 90% seen once; the top ten hold about 4.3%. The gene calls are TRBV7-9 and TRBJ2-2, with D tentatively TRBD2 (6 bases). Sequenced material: unstimulated CD8+ T cells sorted from spleen or lymph node cells, taken before transplant. The clonotype comes from a human donor who was the organ donor for an intestinal transplant. CDR3 sequence (DNA): TGTGCCAGCAGCTTAGCGGCGGGAACGCGAAGGAACACCGGGGAGCTGTTTTTT. It specifies CASSLAAGTRRNTGELFF. The entire variable domain, with the rest obtained from reference TRBV7-9 and TRBJ2-2, is as follows: DTGVSQNPRHKITKRGQNVTFRCDPISEHNRLYWYRQTLGQGPEFLTYFQNEAQLEKSRLLSDRFSAERPKGSFSTLEIQRTEQGDSAMYLCASSLAAGTRRNTGELFFGEGSRLTVL.